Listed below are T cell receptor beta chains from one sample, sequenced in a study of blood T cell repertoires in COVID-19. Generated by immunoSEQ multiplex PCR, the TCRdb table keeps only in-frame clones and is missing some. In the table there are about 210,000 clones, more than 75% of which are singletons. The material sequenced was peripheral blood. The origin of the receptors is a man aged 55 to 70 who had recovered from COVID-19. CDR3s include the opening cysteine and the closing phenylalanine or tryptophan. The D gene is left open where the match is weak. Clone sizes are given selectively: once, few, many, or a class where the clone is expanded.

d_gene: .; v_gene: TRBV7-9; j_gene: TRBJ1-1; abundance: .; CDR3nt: TGTGCCAGCAGCTTAGTTCAAGGCGGGGCTTTCTTT; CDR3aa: CASSLVQGGAFF
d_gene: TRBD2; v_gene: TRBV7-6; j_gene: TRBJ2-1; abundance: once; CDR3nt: TGTGCCAGCAGCCTTAGACTAGCGGGGGCATACAATGAGCAGTTCTTC; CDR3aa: CASSLRLAGAYNEQFF
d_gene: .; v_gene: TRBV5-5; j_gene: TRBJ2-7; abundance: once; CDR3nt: TGTGCCAGCAGCTTGTCTATCTACGAGCAGTACTTC; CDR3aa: CASSLSIYEQYF
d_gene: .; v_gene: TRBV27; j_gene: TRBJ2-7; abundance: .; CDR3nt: TGTGCCAGCAGTTTAAGGCAGGGACTCCGCGAGCAGTACTTC; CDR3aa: CASSLRQGLREQYF
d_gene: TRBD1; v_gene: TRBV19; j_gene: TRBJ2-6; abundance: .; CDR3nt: TGTGCCAGTACAACGGGACAGATTGTATCCGGGGCCAACGTCCTGACTTTC; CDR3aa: CASTTGQIVSGANVLTF
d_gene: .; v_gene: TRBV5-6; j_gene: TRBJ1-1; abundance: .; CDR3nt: TGTGCCAGCAGCAGGACAGATCTGAACACTGAAGCTTTCTTT; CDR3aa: CASSRTDLNTEAFF
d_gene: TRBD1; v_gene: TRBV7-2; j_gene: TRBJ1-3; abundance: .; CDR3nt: TGTGCCAGCAGCTGGAGGACAGGGAGCGGGGACACCATATATTTT; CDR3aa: CASSWRTGSGDTIYF
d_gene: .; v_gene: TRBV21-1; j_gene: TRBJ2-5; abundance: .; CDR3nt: TGTGCCAGCAGCAAAAGATCGAGGGGGGAGACCCAGTACTTC; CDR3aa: CASSKRSRGETQYF
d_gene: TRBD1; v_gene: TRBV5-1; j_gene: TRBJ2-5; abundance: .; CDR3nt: TGCGCCAGCAGCTTCCAGGGGGCCCAAGAGACCCAGTACTTC; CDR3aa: CASSFQGAQETQYF
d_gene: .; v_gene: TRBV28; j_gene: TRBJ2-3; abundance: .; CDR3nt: TGTGCCAGCAGTCAACCACAGGGCTTGAGCACAGATACGCAGTATTTT; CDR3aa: CASSQPQGLSTDTQYF
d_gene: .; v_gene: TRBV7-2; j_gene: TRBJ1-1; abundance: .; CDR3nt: TGTGCCAGCAGCTTATGGGCGGGGAACACTGAAGCTTTCTTT; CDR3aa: CASSLWAGNTEAFF
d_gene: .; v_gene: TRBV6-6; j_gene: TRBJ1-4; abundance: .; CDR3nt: TGTGCCAGCAGTTACTCGAGCGAAAAACTGTTTTTT; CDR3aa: CASSYSSEKLFF
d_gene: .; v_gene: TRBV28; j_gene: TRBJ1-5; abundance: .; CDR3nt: TGTGCCAGCAGTTCCCCTCCGGAGGGTGAGGTGCCCCAGCATTTT; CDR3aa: CASSSPPEGEVPQHF
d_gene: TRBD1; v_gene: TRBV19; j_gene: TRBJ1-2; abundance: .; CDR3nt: TGTGCCAGTAGGGGACAGGGGGTAGGAAGCTATGGCTACACCTTC; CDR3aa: CASRGQGVGSYGYTF
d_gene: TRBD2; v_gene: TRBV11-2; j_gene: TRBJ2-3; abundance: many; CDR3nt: TGTGCCAGCAGCTACCCCTCGGGAGGGGGAGACACAGATACGCAGTATTTT; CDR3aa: CASSYPSGGGDTDTQYF
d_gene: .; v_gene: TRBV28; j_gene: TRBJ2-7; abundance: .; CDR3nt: TGTGCCAGCCACACTCCTGGGGGCGGGTCCTACGAGCAGTACTTC; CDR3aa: CASHTPGGGSYEQYF
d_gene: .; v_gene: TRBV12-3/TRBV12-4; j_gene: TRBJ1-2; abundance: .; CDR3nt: TGTGCCAGCAAACAGGAAGGGGACTACACCTTC; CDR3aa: CASKQEGDYTF
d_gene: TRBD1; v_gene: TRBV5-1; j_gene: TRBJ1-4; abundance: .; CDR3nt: TGCGCCAGCAGGTGGGACAGTACTAATGAAAAACTGTTTTTT; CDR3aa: CASRWDSTNEKLFF
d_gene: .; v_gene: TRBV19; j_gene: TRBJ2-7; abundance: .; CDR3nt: TGTGCCAGTAGATCCCAGGCAGGTGATCCCTACGAGCAGTACTTC; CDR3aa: CASRSQAGDPYEQYF
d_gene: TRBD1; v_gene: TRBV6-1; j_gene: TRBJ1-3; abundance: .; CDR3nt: TGTGCCAGCAGTGAAAGCGGGACAGGGAATAGTGGAAACACCATATATTTT; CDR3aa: CASSESGTGNSGNTIYF
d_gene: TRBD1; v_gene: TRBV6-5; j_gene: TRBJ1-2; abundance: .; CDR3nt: TGTGCCAGCAGTCCCGGACAGGGGGGCGGCTACACCTTC; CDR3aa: CASSPGQGGGYTF
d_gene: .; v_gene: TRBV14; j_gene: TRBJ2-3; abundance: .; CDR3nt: TGTGCCAGCAGCCAAGGGAGTAGCGGAAGCACAGATACGCAGTATTTT; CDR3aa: CASSQGSSGSTDTQYF
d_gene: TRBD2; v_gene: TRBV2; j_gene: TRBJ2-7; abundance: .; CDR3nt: TGTGCCAGCAGTGAACTAGCGGGGGGGTATTGGTACGAGCAGTACTTC; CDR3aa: CASSELAGGYWYEQYF
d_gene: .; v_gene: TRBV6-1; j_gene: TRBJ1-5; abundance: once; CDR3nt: TGTGCCAGCAGTGAAACAGGGTGGGAAGGTCAGCCCCAGCATTTT; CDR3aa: CASSETGWEGQPQHF
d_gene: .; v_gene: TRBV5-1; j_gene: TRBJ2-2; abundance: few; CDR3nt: TGCGCCAGCAGCATGACAGCCTTGAACACCGGGGAGCTGTTTTTT; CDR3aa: CASSMTALNTGELFF
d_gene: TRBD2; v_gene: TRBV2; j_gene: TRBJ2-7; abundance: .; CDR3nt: TGTGCCAGCAGTCCTGGTGGGCGGGAGAGCTACGAGCAGTACTTC; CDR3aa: CASSPGGRESYEQYF
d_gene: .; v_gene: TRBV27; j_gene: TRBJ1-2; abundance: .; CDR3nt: TGTGCCAGCAGGGGAGGGAGGGAAACTTATGGCTACACCTTC; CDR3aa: CASRGGRETYGYTF
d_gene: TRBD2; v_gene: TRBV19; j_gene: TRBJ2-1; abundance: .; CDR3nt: TGTGCCAGTAGTAGGGGACTAGCGGGGGGGAGTGGAGGTTACAATGAGCAGTTCTTC; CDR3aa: CASSRGLAGGSGGYNEQFF
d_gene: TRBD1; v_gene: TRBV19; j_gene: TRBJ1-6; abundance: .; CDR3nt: TGTGCCAGTAAACCGGGACAGAATTCACCCCTCCACTTT; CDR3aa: CASKPGQNSPLHF
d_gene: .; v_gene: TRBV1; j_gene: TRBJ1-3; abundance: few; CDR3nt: TGCACCAGCAGCCACACAGGGAGTGACTCTGGAAACACCATATATTTT; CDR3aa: CTSSHTGSDSGNTIYF
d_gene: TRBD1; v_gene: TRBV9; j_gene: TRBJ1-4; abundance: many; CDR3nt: TGTGCCAGCAGCGTAGGGGGACAGAATGAAAAACTGTTTTTT; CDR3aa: CASSVGGQNEKLFF
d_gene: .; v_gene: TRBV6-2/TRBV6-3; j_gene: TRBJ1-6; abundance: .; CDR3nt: TGTGCCAGCAGTTACTCGGGGCCTTCACCCCTCCACTTT; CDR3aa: CASSYSGPSPLHF
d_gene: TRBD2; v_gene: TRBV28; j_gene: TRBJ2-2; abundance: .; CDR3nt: TGTGCCAGCAGAAGAAGGCTAGCGGGAAACACCGGGGAGCTGTTTTTT; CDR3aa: CASRRRLAGNTGELFF
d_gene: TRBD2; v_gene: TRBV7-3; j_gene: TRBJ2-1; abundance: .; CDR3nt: TGTGCCAGCAGTAGTAGCGGGAGTGGCTACAATGAGCAGTTCTTC; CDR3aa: CASSSSGSGYNEQFF
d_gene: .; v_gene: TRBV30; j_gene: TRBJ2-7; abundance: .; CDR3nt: TGTGCCTGGAGGGGGCAGGGGATCGGCGAGCAGTACTTC; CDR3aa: CAWRGQGIGEQYF
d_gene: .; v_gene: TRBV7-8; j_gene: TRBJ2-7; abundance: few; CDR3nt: TGTGCCAGCAGCCGAGTGGGGGGAAGCTCCTACGAGCAGTACTTC; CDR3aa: CASSRVGGSSYEQYF
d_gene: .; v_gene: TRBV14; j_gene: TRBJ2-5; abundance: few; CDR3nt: TGTGCCAGCAGTCAAACAGGGGAGACCCAGTACTTC; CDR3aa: CASSQTGETQYF
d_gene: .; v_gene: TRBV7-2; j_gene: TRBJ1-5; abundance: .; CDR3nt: TGTGCCAGCAGCTTTTGGGCCGGTCAGCCCCAGCATTTT; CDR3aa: CASSFWAGQPQHF
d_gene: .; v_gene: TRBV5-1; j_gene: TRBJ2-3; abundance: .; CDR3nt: TGCGCCAGCTCACGTAGAACAGGGATCCCAAGCCAGAGCACAGATACGCAGTATTTT; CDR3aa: CASSRRTGIPSQSTDTQYF
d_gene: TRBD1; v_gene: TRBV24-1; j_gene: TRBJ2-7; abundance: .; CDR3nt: TGTGCCACCAGTGACACCAAGGGGACAGGCTCCTACGAGCAGTACTTC; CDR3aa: CATSDTKGTGSYEQYF
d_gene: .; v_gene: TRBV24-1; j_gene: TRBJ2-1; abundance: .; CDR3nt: TGTGCCACCAGTGATTTCACCGGGAGAACTGGCAATGAGCAGTTCTTC; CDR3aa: CATSDFTGRTGNEQFF
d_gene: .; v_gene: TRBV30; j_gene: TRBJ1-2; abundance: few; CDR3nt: TGTGCCTGGAGCTCCCCAGGGGAAGCTAGCTATGGCTACACCTTC; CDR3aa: CAWSSPGEASYGYTF
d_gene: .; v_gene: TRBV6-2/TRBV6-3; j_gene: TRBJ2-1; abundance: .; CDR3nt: TGTGCCAGCAGTTACTCTAGGGGTGAGCAGTTCTTC; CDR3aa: CASSYSRGEQFF